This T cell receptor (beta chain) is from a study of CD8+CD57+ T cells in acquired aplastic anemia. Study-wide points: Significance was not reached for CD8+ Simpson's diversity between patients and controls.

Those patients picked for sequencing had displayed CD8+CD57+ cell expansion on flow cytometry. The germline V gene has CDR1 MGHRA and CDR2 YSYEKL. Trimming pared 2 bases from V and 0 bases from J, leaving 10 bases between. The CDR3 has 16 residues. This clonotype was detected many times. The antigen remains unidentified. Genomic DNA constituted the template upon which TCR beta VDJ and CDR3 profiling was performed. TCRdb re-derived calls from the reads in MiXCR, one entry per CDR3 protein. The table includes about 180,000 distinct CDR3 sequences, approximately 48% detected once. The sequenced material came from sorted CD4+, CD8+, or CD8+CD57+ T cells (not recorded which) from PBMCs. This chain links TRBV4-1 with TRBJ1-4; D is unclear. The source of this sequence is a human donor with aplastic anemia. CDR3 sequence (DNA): TGCGCCAGCAGCCAAAGGAACGCGGCAACTAATGAAAAACTGTTTTTT. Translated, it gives CASSQRNAATNEKLFF.